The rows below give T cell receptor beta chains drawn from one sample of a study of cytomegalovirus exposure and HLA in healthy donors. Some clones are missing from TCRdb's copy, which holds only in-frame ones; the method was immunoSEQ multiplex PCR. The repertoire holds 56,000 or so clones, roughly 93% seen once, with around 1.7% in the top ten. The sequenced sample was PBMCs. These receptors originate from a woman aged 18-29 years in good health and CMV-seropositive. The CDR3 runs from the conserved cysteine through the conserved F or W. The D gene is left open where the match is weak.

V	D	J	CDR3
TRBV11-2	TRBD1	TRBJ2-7	CASSRDRVGYEQYF
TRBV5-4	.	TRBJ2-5	CASSFGQFQETQYF
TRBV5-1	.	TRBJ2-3	CASSRSTTSTDTQYF
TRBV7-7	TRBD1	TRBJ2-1	CASSLDRGSHNEQFF
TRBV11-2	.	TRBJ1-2	CASSSAPGYGYTF
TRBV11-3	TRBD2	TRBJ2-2	CASSPREVGGELFF
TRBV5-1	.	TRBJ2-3	CASSLIASTSTDTQYF
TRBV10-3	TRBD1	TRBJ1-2	CAISGTGYGYTF
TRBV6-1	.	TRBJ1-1	CASHVGINTEAFF
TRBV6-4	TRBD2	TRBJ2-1	CASPAGGDSYNEQFF
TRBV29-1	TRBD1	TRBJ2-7	CSIQTGGKLSYEQYF
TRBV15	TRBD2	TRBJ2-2	CATSRQRGGHRSANTGELFF
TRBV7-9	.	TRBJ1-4	CASSLDRVVEKLFF
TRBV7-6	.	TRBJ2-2	CASSPAGTGELFF
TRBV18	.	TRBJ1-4	CASSQGATNEKLFF
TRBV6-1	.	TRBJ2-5	CANLGHPQETQYF
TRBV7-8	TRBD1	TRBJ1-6	CASSLGWAGGNSPLHF
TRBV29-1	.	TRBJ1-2	CSVQRQGYGYTF
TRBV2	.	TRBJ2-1	CASSEGPGKIGEQFF
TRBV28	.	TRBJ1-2	CASSSPWPFGGGYTF
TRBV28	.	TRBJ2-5	CASTFVLRETQYF
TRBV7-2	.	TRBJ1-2	CASSSPWGLGGYTF
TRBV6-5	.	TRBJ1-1	CASFGPGQSNTEAFF